This T cell receptor (beta chain) was sequenced in a study of preoperative IRX-2 immunotherapy in early breast cancer. This clone was seen a few times. Trimming left V 6 bases short and J 2 bases short, with 12 bases between. Germline lookup yields CDR1 MNHGY and CDR2 SAAAGT. This CDR3 spans 14 amino acids. Noted treatment: preoperative locoregional IRX-2 cytokine immunotherapy. This phase Ib study tested locoregional IRX-2 cytokine immunotherapy given before surgery. TCRdb's table, derived via immunoSEQ multiplex PCR, lists solely in-frame clones and lacks some. The sample lists about 42,000 clones, 70% to 85% occurring once.

This chain joins TRBV6-8 and TRBJ2-3, with no clear D. This receptor was taken from a human donor with breast cancer. Sequencing was performed on tumor tissue, taken after IRX-2 immunotherapy. The CDR3 nucleotides are TGTGCCAGCAGGGGCTTAGCCTCCACAGATACGCAGTATTTT. The encoded protein is CASRGLASTDTQYF.